The text below deals with one T cell receptor beta chain. The record originates from a study of OX40 agonist ivuxolimab in advanced cancers. As for the study in general: Dose-escalation subjects each had hepatocellular carcinoma, melanoma, renal cell or head and neck cancer.

Germline trimming cut 8 bases from V and 6 bases from J; bases unmatched to any gene: 5. The length of the CDR3 is 13 residues. Germline V gives CDR1 LNHDA, CDR2 SQIVND (reference sequence). Assay used: immunoSEQ multiplex PCR; TCRdb lists only in-frame clones, some missing. The sample carries about 35,000 clones, 92% recorded once. This sequence originates from an adult with an advanced solid tumor such as melanoma, head and neck, liver or kidney cancer. V is TRBV19 and J is TRBJ2-7; TRBD2 matches at 12 bases. The sequencing used CD4+ or CD8+ T cells sorted from blood, collected in a trial of the OX40 agonist ivuxolimab. The CDR3 loop reads CASRLAGAPEQYF. CDR3 coding DNA: TGTGCCAGTCGACTAGCGGGAGCCCCCGAGCAGTACTTC.